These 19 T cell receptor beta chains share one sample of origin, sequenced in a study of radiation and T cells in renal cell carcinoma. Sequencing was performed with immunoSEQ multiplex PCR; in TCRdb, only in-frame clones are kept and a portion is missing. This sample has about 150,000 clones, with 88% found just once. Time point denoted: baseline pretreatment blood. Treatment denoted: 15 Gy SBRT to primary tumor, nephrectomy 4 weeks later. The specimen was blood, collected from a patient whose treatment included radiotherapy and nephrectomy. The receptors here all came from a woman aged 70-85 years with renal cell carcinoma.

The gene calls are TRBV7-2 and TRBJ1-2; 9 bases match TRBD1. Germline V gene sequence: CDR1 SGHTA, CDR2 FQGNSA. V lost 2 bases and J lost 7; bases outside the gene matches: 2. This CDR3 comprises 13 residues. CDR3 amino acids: CASSLLDRGGYTF. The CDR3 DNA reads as TGTGCCAGCAGCTTACTGGACAGGGGTGGCTACACCTTC.

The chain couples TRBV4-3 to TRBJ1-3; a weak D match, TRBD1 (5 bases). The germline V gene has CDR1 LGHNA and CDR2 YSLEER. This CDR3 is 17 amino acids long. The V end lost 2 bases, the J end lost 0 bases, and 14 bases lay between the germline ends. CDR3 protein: CASSQPGAGSSGNTIYF. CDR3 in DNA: TGCGCCAGCAGCCAACCCGGGGCCGGGTCCTCTGGAAACACCATATATTTT.

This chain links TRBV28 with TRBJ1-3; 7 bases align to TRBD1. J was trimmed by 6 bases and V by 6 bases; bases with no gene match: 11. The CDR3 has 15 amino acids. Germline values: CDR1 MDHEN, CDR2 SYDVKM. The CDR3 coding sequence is TGTGCCAGCAGCCCTCAGGGGGAGGGTCAAAACACCATATATTTT. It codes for CASSPQGEGQNTIYF.

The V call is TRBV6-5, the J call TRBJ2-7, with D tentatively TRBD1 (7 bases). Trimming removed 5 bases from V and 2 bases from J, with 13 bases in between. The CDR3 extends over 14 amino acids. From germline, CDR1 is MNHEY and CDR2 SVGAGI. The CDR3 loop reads CASSLSGGTYEQYF. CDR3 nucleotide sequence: TGTGCCAGCAGTCTTTCAGGGGGGACCTACGAGCAGTACTTC.

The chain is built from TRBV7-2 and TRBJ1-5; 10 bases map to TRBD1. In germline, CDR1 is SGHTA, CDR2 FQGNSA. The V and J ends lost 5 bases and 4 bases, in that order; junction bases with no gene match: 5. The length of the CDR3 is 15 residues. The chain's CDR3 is CASSTGQGLNQPQHF. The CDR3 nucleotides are TGTGCCAGCAGCACGGGACAGGGGTTGAATCAGCCCCAGCATTTT. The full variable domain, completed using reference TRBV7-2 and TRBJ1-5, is GAGVSQSPSNKVTEKGKDVELRCDPISGHTALYWYRQSLGQGLEFLIYFQGNSAPDKSGLPSDRFSAERTGGSVSTLTIQRTQQEDSAVYLCASSTGQGLNQPQHFGDGTRLSIL.

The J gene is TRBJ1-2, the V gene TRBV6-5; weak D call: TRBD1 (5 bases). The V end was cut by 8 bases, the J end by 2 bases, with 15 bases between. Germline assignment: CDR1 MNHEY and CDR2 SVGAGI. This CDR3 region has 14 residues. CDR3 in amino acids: CASSQEGNNYGYTF. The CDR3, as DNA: TGTGCCAGCTCTCAGGAGGGGAACAACTATGGCTACACCTTC.

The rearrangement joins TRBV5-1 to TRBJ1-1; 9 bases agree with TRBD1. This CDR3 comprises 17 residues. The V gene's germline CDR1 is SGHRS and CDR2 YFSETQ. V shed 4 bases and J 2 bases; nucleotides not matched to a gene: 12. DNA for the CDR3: TGCGCCAGCAGCCCTCTACAGGGGGCGAGTGTTAACACTGAAGCTTTCTTT. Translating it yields CASSPLQGASVNTEAFF.

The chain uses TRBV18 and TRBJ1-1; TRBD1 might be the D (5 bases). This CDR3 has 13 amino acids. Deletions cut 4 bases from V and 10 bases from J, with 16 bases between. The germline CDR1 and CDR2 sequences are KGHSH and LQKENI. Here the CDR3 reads CASSHRDGGGAFF. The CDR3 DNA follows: TGTGCCAGCTCACATCGGGACGGTGGGGGAGCTTTCTTT. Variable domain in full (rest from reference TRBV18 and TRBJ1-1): NAGVMQNPRHLVRRRGQEARLRCSPMKGHSHVYWYRQLPEEGLKFMVYLQKENIIDESGMPKERFSAEFPKEGPSILRIQQVVRGDSAAYFCASSHRDGGGAFFGQGTRLTVV.

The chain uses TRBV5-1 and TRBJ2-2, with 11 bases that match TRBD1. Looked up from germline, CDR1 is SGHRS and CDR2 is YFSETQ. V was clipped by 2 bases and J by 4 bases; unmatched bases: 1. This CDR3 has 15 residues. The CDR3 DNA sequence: TGCGCCAGCAGCTTTGGGACAGGGGGCACCGGGGAGCTGTTTTTT. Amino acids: CASSFGTGGTGELFF.

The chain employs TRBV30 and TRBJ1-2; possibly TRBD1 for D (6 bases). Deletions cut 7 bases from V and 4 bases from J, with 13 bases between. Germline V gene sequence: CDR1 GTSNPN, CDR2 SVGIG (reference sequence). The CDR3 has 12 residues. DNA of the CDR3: TGTGCCTATTACAGGGAGGGCTATGGCTACACCTTC. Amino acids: CAYYREGYGYTF.

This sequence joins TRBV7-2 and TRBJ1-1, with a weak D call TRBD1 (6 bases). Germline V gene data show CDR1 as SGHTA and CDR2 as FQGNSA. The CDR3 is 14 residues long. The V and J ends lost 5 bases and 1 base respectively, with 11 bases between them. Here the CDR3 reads CASSGATGNTEAFF. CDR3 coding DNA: TGTGCCAGCAGCGGAGCGACAGGGAACACTGAAGCTTTCTTT.

The CDR3 sequence is CASSPTLDGYSNQPQHF. The CDR3 DNA sequence: TGTGCCAGCAGCCCGACCTTAGACGGTTATAGCAATCAGCCCCAGCATTTT. V and J are TRBV27 and TRBJ1-5, with no clear D. The CDR3 spans 17 residues. V shed 6 bases and J shed 0 bases, with 18 bases lying between them. Germline-derived CDR1 and CDR2 are MNHEY and SMNVEV (reference sequence).

The DNA of the CDR3 is TGTGCCAGCTCAGAGAACATGTCCTCCTATAATTCACCCCTCCACTTT. As protein: CASSENMSSYNSPLHF. This chain connects TRBV18 to TRBJ1-6; D is ambiguous. The V gene lost 5 bases and the J gene lost 0 bases, with 11 bases spanning the gap. In germline, CDR1 is KGHSH, CDR2 LQKENI. The CDR3 length is 16 residues.

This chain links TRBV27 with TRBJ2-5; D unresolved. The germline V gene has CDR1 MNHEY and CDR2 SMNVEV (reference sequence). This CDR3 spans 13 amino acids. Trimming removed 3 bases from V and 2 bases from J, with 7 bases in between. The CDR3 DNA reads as TGTGCCAGCAGTTTTAACACTCAAGAGACCCAGTACTTC. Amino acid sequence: CASSFNTQETQYF.

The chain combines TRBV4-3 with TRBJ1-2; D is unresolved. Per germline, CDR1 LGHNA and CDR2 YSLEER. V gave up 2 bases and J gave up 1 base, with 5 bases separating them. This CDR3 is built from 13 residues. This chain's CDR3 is CASSQLLNYGYTF. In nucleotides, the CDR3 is TGCGCCAGCAGCCAACTCCTTAACTATGGCTACACCTTC.

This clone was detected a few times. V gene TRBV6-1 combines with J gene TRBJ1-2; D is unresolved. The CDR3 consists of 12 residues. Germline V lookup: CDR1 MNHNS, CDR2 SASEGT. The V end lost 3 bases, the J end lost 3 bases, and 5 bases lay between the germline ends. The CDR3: CASSETHYGYTF. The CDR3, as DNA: TGTGCCAGCAGTGAGACACACTATGGCTACACCTTC.

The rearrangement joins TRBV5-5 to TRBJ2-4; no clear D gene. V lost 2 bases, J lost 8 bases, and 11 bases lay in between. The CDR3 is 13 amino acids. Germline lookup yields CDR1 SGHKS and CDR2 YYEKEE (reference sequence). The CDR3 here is CASSFGPPDIQYF. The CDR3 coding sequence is TGTGCCAGCAGCTTTGGCCCCCCGGACATTCAGTACTTC.

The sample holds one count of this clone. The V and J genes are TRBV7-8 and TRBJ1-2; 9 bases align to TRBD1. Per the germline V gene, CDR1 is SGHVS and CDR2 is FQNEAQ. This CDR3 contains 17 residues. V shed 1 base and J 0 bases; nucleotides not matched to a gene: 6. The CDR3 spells CASSLEGQGMTNYGYTF. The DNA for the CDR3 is TGTGCCAGCAGCTTAGAGGGACAGGGTATGACTAACTATGGCTACACCTTC.

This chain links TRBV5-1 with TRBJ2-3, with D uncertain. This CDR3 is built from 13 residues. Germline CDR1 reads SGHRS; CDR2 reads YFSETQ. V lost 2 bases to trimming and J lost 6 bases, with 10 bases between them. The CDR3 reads CASSFGYSDTQYF. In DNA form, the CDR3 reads TGCGCCAGCAGCTTTGGTTATTCGGATACGCAGTATTTT. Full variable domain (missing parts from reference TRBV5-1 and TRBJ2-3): KAGVTQTPRYLIKTRGQQVTLSCSPISGHRSVSWYQQTPGQGLQFLFEYFSETQRNKGNFPGRFSGRQFSNSRSEMNVSTLELGDSALYLCASSFGYSDTQYFGPGTRLTVL.